A selection of T cell receptor beta chains follows, all from one sample in a study of blood T cell repertoires in COVID-19. Profiling relied on immunoSEQ multiplex PCR, and the TCRdb table lists in-frame clones only, not all of them. The repertoire holds almost 200,000 clones, with around 85% as singletons. The material sequenced was peripheral blood. These TCRs come from a man aged 55 to 70 with COVID-19, enrolled during active disease. CDR3s include the opening cysteine and the closing phenylalanine or tryptophan. A D gene is named only where the DNA matches it firmly. The size of a clone is reported for some rows only, either as once, few or many, or as a class for expanded clones.

d_call clone_size cdr3_length j_call v_call cdr3_nt cdr3_aa
. . 16 TRBJ1-2 TRBV4-3 TGCGCCAGCAGCCAAGAAGAAGTAGCGGGTCGAGATGGCTACACCTTC CASSQEEVAGRDGYTF
. . 14 TRBJ1-2 TRBV5-1 TGCGCCAGCAGCTTTAATCCAGCTAACTATGGCTACACCTTC CASSFNPANYGYTF
. . 17 TRBJ1-4 TRBV5-1 TGCGCCAGCAGCCTACTCTTCCACAGGGCGACTAATGAAAAACTGTTTTTT CASSLLFHRATNEKLFF
. . 11 TRBJ1-3 TRBV20-1 TGCAGTGCTAGTAATGGGGCGGAGAGTCATTTT CSASNGAESHF
. . 15 TRBJ1-4 TRBV7-2 TGTGCCAGCAGTCCAAGACAGGAGATTAATGAAAAACTGTTTTTT CASSPRQEINEKLFF
. once 14 TRBJ1-5 TRBV6-1 TGTGCCAGCAGTGATTCACTTAGCAATCAGCCCCAGCATTTT CASSDSLSNQPQHF
. . 15 TRBJ1-2 TRBV6-5 TGTGCCAGCAACCCATGGGGGGAGCCTAACTATGGCTACACCTTC CASNPWGEPNYGYTF
. . 16 TRBJ2-7 TRBV3-1/TRBV3-2 TGTGCCAGCAGCCAAGGGGTGGGCTTAAGCTCCTACGAGCAGTACTTC CASSQGVGLSSYEQYF
TRBD1 . 15 TRBJ2-7 TRBV5-4 TGTGCCAGCAGCCCGAGCCGGGGACAGGGATTCGAGCAGTACTTC CASSPSRGQGFEQYF
. . 14 TRBJ1-4 TRBV6-5 TGTGCCAGCAGCCTCGGGGGGGGAGGAGAAAAACTGTTTTTT CASSLGGGGEKLFF
. . 15 TRBJ2-7 TRBV30 TGTGCCTGGAGTGTAGGGGGGGCCATTACCTACGAGCAGTACTTC CAWSVGGAITYEQYF
TRBD1 few 16 TRBJ1-5 TRBV5-6 TGTGCCAGCAGCCCCGGGACAGCGAATAGCAATCAGCCCCAGCATTTT CASSPGTANSNQPQHF
. . 15 TRBJ1-5 TRBV7-9 TGTGCCAGCAGCTTAGCGCAGAGCGGCGGATCGCCCCAGCATTTT CASSLAQSGGSPQHF
TRBD2 . 17 TRBJ2-3 TRBV3-1/TRBV3-2 TGTGCCAGCAGCCAAGGGGGTGGGGTAGCGGGTAAAGATACGCAGTATTTT CASSQGGGVAGKDTQYF
TRBD2 . 15 TRBJ2-5 TRBV2 TGTGCCAGCAGCCCTGATAGCGGGAGGGCTGAGACCCAGTACTTC CASSPDSGRAETQYF
TRBD2 . 15 TRBJ2-5 TRBV11-1 TGTGCCAGCAGCCTTGGACTAGCGGGTCGAGAGACCCAGTACTTC CASSLGLAGRETQYF
TRBD2 . 14 TRBJ2-1 TRBV6-5 TGTGCCAGCAAGGTCCAGCGGGAGTTTTTTGAGCAGTTCTTC CASKVQREFFEQFF
. . 17 TRBJ1-5 TRBV7-8 TGTGCCAGCAGCTCCGGGGGGGGAGGAATGACCAATCAGCCCCAGCATTTT CASSSGGGGMTNQPQHF
TRBD1 . 14 TRBJ2-7 TRBV30 TGTGCCTGGAATGATATGACAGGGTTGGACGAGCAGTACTTC CAWNDMTGLDEQYF
. few 14 TRBJ1-1 TRBV5-1 TGCGCCAGCAGCTCTAGTGCCCCGAAGACTGAAGCTTTCTTT CASSSSAPKTEAFF
. . 12 TRBJ2-3 TRBV5-6 TGTGCCAGCAGCTTCACGGGGAATACGCAGTATTTT CASSFTGNTQYF
. . 14 TRBJ2-1 TRBV5-4 TGTGCCAGCAGCTTTCGCGGGTTCCACAATGAGCAGTTCTTC CASSFRGFHNEQFF
. . 17 TRBJ1-6 TRBV7-2 TGTGCCAGCAGCTCGGGACTCACGAGCTCCTATAATTCACCCCTCCACTTT CASSSGLTSSYNSPLHF
. . 12 TRBJ2-3 TRBV3-1/TRBV3-2 TGTGCCAGCAGCCAAGGGGGGCAACGCTACTATTTT CASSQGGQRYYF
. . 13 TRBJ2-3 TRBV5-4 TGTGCCAGCAGCGAGGAAGTGGGAGATACGCAGTATTTT CASSEEVGDTQYF
TRBD1 . 14 TRBJ1-4 TRBV20-1 TGCAGTGCTAGTGGGACAGCTACCGGAGAAAAACTGTTTTTT CSASGTATGEKLFF
. . 15 TRBJ2-7 TRBV7-7 TGTGCCAGCAGCTTATCAACCGGGGGGCAGAGAGAGCAGTACTTC CASSLSTGGQREQYF
. few 18 TRBJ2-7 TRBV27 TGTGCCAGCAGTTTAAAGGCGGGCGGACGACCGGAACACTACGAGCAGTACTTC CASSLKAGGRPEHYEQYF